Here is one T cell receptor (beta chain) with its context. This beta chain is off target for a library built for alpha chains, so its abundance means little. The time point is: sample taken at primary tumor resection. The input material, whole RNA from tumor, nontumor lung or frozen PBMC, was sequenced unsorted. 55 to 80 TRACERx patients with early, untreated non-small cell lung cancer donated samples. This entry belongs to a study of spatial heterogeneity in lung cancer. Across the whole study: Detected sequences consistently included more beta-chain ones than alpha-chain ones. Across the raw uncorrected reads, a unique TCR and UMI combination was observed, on average, more than ten times.

TCRdb re-called the 5' RACE reads through MiXCR, storing one row per CDR3 protein. This sample yields approximately 600 distinct CDR3 sequences, of which over 75% are seen a single time; nearly 10% belongs to the top ten. V was pared by 0 bases and J by 3 bases, with 18 bases between. Per the germline V gene, CDR1 is DFQATT and CDR2 is SNEGSKA (reference sequence). This CDR3 is 16 amino acids long. This sequence joins TRBV20-1 and TRBJ2-7; D is perhaps TRBD2 (6 bases). The source is a female donor with early-stage non-small cell lung cancer. Sequenced here: PBMCs, sampled at surgery. The CDR3, as DNA: TGCAGTGCTAGAGAAACGCTGACTAGGACTGACTACGAGCAGTACTTC. It is translated as CSARETLTRTDYEQYF.